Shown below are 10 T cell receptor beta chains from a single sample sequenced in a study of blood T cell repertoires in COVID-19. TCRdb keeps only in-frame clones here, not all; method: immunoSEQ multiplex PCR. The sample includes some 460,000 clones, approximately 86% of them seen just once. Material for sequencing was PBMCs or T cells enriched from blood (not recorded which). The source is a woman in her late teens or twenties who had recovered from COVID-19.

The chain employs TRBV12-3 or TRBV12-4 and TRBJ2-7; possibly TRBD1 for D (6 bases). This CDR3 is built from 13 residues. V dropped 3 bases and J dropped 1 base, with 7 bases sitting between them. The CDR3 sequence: CASSFRGSYEQYF. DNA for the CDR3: TGTGCCAGCAGTTTCAGGGGTTCCTACGAGCAGTACTTC.

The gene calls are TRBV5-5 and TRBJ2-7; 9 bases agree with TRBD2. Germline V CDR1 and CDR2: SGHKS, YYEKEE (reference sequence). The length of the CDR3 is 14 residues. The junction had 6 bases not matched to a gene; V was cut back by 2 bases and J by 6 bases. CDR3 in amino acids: CASSFGTSSLEQYF. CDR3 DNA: TGTGCCAGCAGCTTTGGGACTAGCTCTCTCGAGCAGTACTTC.

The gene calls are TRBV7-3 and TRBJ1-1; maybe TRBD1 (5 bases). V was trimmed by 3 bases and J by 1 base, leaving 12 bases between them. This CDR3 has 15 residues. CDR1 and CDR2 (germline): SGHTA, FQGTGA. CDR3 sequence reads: CASSFGSDKNTEAFF. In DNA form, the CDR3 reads TGTGCCAGCAGCTTTGGGTCGGACAAGAACACTGAAGCTTTCTTT.

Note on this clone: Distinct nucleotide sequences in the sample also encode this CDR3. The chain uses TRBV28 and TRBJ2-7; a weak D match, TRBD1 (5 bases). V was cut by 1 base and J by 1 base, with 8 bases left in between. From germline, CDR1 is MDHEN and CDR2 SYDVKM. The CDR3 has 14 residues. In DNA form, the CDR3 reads TGTGCCAGCAGTTTATCGCAGGGTTCCTACGAGCAGTACTTC. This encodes CASSLSQGSYEQYF.

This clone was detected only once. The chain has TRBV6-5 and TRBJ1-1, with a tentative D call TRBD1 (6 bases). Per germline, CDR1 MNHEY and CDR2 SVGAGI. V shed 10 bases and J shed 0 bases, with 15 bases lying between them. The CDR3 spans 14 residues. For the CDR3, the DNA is TGTGCCACTCAATGGGGGCAGTTGAACACTGAAGCTTTCTTT. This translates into CATQWGQLNTEAFF.

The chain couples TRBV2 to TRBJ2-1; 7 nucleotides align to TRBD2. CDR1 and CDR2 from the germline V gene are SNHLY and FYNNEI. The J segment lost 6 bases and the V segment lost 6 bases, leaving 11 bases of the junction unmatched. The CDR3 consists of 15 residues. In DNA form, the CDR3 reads TGTGCCAGCAGCGACCGGGACTACCTCTCCAATGAGCAGTTCTTC. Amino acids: CASSDRDYLSNEQFF.

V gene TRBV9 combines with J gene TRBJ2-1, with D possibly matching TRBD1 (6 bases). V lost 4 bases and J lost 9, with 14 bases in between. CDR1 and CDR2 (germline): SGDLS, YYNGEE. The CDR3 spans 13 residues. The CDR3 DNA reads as TGTGCCAGCAGCCGTATCGTAGGGGGTGAGCAGTTCTTC. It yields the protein CASSRIVGGEQFF.

Here the CDR3 reads CSVGTGNTGELFF. CDR3 coding DNA: TGCAGCGTCGGGACAGGGAACACCGGGGAGCTGTTTTTT. The rearrangement joins TRBV29-1 to TRBJ2-2; the match to TRBD1 covers 8 bases. The V and J ends lost 6 bases and 1 base, in that order; junction bases with no gene match: 1. The CDR3 runs 13 residues. Germline lookup yields CDR1 SQVTM and CDR2 ANQGSEA.

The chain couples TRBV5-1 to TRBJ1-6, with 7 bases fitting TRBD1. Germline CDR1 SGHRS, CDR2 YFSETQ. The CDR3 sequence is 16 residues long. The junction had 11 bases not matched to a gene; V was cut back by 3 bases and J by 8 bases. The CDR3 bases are TGCGCCAGCAGCTCGACCCCAGGGGGTAGTTATTCACCCCTCCACTTT. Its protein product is CASSSTPGGSYSPLHF.

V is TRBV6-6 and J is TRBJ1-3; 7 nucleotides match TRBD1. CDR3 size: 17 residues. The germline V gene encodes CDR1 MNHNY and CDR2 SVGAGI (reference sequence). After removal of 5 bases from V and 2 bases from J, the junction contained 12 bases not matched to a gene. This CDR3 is CASSPRETGSPGNTIYF. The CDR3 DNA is TGTGCCAGCAGTCCCCGCGAGACAGGGAGCCCTGGAAACACCATATATTTT.